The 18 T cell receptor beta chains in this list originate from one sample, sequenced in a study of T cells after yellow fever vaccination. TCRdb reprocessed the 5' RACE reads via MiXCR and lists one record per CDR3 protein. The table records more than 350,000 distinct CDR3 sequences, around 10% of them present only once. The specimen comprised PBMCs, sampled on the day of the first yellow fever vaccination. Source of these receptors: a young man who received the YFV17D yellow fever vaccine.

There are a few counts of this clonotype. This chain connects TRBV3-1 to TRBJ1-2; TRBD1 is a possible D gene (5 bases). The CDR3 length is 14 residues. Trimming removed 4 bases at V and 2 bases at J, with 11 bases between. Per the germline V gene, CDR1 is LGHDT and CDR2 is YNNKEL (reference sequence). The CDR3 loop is CASSRGTENYGYTF. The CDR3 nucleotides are TGTGCCAGCAGCCGAGGGACGGAGAACTATGGCTACACCTTC.

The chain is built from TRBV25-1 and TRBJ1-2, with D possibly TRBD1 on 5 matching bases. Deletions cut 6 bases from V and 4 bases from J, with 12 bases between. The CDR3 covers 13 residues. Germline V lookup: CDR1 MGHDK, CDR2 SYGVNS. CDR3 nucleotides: TGTGCCAGCAGCACCGGGGGAGTCTATGGCTACACCTTC. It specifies CASSTGGVYGYTF.

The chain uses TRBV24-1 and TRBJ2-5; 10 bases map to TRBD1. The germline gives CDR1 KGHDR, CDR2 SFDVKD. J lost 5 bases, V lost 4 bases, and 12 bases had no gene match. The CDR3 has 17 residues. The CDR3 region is CATSDPVGQGVGETQYF. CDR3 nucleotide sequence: TGTGCCACCAGTGACCCGGTCGGACAGGGGGTGGGTGAGACCCAGTACTTC.

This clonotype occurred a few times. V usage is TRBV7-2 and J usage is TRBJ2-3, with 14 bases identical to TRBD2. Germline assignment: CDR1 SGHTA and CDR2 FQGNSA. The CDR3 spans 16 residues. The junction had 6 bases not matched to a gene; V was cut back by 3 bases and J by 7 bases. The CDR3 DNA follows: TGTGCCAGCAGCTTGGGGACTAGCGGGGGAATCTATACGCAGTATTTT. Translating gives CASSLGTSGGIYTQYF.

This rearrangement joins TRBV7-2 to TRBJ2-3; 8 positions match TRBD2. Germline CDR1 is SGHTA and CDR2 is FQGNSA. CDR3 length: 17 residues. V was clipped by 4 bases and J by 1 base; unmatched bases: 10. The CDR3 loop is CASSSYTAGGRTDTQYF. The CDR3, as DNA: TGTGCCAGCAGCTCCTACACTGCGGGGGGACGCACAGATACGCAGTATTTT.

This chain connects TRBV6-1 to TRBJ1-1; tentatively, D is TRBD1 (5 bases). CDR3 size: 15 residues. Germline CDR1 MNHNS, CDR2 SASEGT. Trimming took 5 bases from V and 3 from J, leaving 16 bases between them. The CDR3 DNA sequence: TGTGCCAGCAGTAACGCGGGGGGTAAGGACACTGAAGCTTTCTTT. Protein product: CASSNAGGKDTEAFF.

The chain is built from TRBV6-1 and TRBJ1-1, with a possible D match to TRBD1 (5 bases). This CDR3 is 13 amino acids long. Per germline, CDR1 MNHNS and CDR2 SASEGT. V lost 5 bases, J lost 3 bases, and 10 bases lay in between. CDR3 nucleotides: TGTGCCAGCAGTCCTGACAGCTACACTGAAGCTTTCTTT. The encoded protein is CASSPDSYTEAFF.

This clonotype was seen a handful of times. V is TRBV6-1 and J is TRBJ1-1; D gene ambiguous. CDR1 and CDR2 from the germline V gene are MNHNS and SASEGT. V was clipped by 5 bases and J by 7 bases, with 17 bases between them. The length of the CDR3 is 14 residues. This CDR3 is CASSQDTDSFEAFF. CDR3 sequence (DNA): TGTGCCAGCAGTCAAGATACAGATTCCTTTGAAGCTTTCTTT.

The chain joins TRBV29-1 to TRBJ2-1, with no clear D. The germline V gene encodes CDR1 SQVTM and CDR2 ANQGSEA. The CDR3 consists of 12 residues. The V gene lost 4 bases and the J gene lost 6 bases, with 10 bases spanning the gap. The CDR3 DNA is TGCAGCGTTGTCCCAGGTGTCAATGAGCAGTTCTTC. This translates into CSVVPGVNEQFF.

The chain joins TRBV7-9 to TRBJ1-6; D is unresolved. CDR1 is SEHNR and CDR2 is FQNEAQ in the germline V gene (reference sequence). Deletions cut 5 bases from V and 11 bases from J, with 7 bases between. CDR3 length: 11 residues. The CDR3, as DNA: TGTGCCAGCAGCGTCGGCGCACCCCTCCACTTT. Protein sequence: CASSVGAPLHF.

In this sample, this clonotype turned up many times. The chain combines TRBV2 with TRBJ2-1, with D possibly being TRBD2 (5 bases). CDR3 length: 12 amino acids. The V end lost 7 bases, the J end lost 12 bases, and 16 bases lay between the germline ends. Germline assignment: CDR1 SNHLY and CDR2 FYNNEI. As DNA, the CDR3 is TGTGCCAGCAAGAGGCTAGCCGAAGTGCAGTTCTTC. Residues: CASKRLAEVQFF.

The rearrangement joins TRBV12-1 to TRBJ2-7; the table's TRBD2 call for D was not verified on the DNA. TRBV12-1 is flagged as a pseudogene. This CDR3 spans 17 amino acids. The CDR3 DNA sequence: TGTGCCAGCAGCTCCGCAAAGACTAGCGGGGGCCTCTACGAGCAGTACGTC. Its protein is CASSSAKTSGGLYEQYV.

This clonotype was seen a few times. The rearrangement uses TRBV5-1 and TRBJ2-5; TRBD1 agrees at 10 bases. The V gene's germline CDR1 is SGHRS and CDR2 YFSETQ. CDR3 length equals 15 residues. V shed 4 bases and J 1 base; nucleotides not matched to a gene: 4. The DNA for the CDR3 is TGCGCCAGCAGCACTGGGACAGGGGTCCAAGAGACCCAGTACTTC. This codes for CASSTGTGVQETQYF.

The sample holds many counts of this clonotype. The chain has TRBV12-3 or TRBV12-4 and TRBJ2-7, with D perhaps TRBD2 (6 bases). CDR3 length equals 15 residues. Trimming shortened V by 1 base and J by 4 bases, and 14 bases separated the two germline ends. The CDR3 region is CASSLEAGGGYEQYV. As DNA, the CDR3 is TGTGCCAGCAGTTTAGAGGCCGGGGGTGGGTACGAGCAGTACGTC.

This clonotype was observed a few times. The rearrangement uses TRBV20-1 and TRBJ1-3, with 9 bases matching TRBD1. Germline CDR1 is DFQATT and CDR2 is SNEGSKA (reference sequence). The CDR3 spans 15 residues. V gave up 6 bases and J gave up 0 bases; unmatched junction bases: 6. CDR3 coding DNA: TGCAGTGCACCCGACAGGGGGACCTCTGGAAACACCATATATTTT. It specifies CSAPDRGTSGNTIYF.

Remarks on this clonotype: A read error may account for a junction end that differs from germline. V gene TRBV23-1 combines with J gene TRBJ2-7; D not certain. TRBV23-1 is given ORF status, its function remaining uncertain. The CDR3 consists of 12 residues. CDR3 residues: CAGSHTLYEQYF. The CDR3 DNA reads TGCGCCGGCAGTCATACCCTCTACGAGCAGTACTTC.

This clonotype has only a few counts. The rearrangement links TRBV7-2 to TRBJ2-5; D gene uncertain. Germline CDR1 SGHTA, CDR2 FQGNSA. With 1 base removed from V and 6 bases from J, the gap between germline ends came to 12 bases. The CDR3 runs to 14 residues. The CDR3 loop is CASSLGVRTKTQYF. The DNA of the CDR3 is TGTGCCAGCAGCTTAGGGGTCCGCACTAAGACCCAGTACTTC.

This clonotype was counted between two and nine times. The CDR3 sequence is CASRPLAGARTYEQYF. For the CDR3, the DNA is TGTGCCAGCAGACCCCTAGCAGGGGCGCGTACCTACGAGCAGTACTTC. V usage is TRBV6-1 and J usage is TRBJ2-7, with D possibly being TRBD1 (6 bases). The CDR3 totals 16 residues. Trimming removed 6 bases from V and 2 bases from J, with 20 bases in between. The germline V gene encodes CDR1 MNHNS and CDR2 SASEGT.